This T cell receptor beta chain was profiled in a study of lymphopenia after photon versus proton radiotherapy. As to this clone: Its antigen remains unknown.

Study results and caveats: Photon-treated patients lost naive T cells and TCR diversity; proton-treated stayed stable. After lymphocyte nadir, photon-treated repertoires showed oligoclonal expansion, especially CD8+ Temra. Authors raise, but do not show, better survival with proton therapy. A bigger post-nadir fall in TCR diversity correlated inversely with survival time in deceased patients.

CDR1 is SGHDT and CDR2 is YYEEEE in the germline V gene. The CDR3 runs 16 residues. The V and J ends lost 4 bases and 9 bases respectively, with 23 bases between them. This table comes from immunoSEQ multiplex PCR, and its TCRdb copy is limited to in-frame clones, with some not included. Here the sample spans over 15,000 clones, around nine tenths being singletons. The chain employs TRBV5-6 and TRBJ2-1, with D maybe TRBD1 (6 bases). This specimen consisted of peripheral blood, obtained from a patient treated with photon-based radiotherapy. The sequence came from a man between 60 and 70 years old with pancreatic cancer. This chain's CDR3 is CASSQLDRIGISEQFF. The CDR3 bases are TGTGCCAGCAGCCAACTCGACAGGATCGGTATTAGTGAGCAGTTCTTC. Filled out from reference TRBV5-6 and TRBJ2-1, the complete variable domain reads DAGVTQSPTHLIKTRGQQVTLRCSPKSGHDTVSWYQQALGQGPQFIFQYYEEEERQRGNFPDRFSGHQFPNYSSELNVNALLLGDSALYLCASSQLDRIGISEQFFGPGTRLTVL.